These 15 T cell receptor beta chains were all obtained from the same sample, sequenced in a study of CD8+CD57+ T cells in acquired aplastic anemia. CD8+CD57+ cell expansion had been shown by flow cytometry in patients chosen for sequencing. Researchers used genomic DNA as the template to profile TCR beta VDJ and CDR3. A single record per CDR3 protein comes from TCRdb applying MiXCR to the reads. Seen here are approximately 150,000 distinct CDR3 sequences, 40% to 50% observed once, and the top ten hold about 1.2%. The material sequenced was sorted CD4+, CD8+, or CD8+CD57+ T cells (not recorded which) from PBMCs. These TCRs come from a human donor with aplastic anemia.

As to this clonotype: At one of its ends the junction is not consistent with the germline gene, which may arise from a read error. The rearrangement uses TRBV3-1 and TRBJ1-2, with D possibly matching TRBD1 (5 bases). CDR1 and CDR2 from the germline V gene are LGHDT and YNNKEL (reference sequence). This CDR3 is built from 14 residues. CDR3 nucleotide sequence: TGTGCCAGCAGCCAAGTCGGGACTAACTCTGGCTACACCTTC. Its translation: CASSQVGTNSGYTF.

The sample holds many counts of this clonotype. This sequence joins TRBV3-1 and TRBJ2-7, with TRBD2 matching over 7 bases. Trimming took 0 bases from V and 7 from J; bases not matched to a gene: 9. This CDR3 is 15 amino acids long. The germline gives CDR1 LGHDT, CDR2 YNNKEL (reference sequence). The chain's CDR3 is CASSQDGLAAGEQYF. DNA of the CDR3: TGTGCCAGCAGCCAAGACGGGCTAGCGGCAGGGGAGCAGTACTTC.

This clonotype appeared once. The V and J genes are TRBV20-1 and TRBJ2-1, with D perhaps assigned TRBD1 or TRBD2 (5 bases each). CDR3 length equals 15 residues. Germline lookup yields CDR1 DFQATT and CDR2 SNEGSKA (reference sequence). V gave up 6 bases and J gave up 4 bases, with 19 bases separating them. CDR3 coding DNA: TGCAGTGCCAGTGGTACTGTGGGGGAGTACAATGAGCAGTTCTTC. It translates to CSASGTVGEYNEQFF.

The V call is TRBV19, the J call TRBJ2-7, with TRBD1 matching 7 bases. Losses at the gene ends were 8 bases for V and 7 bases for J; bases not matched to a gene: 5. The CDR3 is 11 amino acids. In germline, CDR1 is LNHDA, CDR2 SQIVND (reference sequence). Written as DNA, the CDR3 is TGTGCCAGTGGGACAGTTCGGGAGCAGTACTTC. Translating it yields CASGTVREQYF.

To note about this clonotype: A much more abundant neighbour one base away suggests this may be a read error. The CDR3 ends on some other residue instead of the conserved phenylalanine or tryptophan, so this is likely a read error. This chain uses TRBV6-1 with TRBJ2-3, with TRBD2 matching 10 bases. CDR3 size: 15 residues. CDR1 is MNHNS and CDR2 is SASEGT in the germline V gene. The V and J ends lost 8 bases and 2 bases, in that order; junction bases with no gene match: 7. The CDR3 nucleotides are TGTGCCAGCGGCTCTAGCGGGGGCATCACAGATACGCAGTATCTT. It is translated as CASGSSGGITDTQYL.

As to this clonotype: A much larger clone differs by one base, so this may be a read error. The chain couples TRBV5-1 to TRBJ1-4; a weak D match, TRBD1 (5 bases). Germline V gene lookup returns CDR1 SGHRS and CDR2 YFSETQ. The CDR3 covers 15 residues. The CDR3: CASSADSSTNEKLVF. The CDR3 bases are TGCGCCAGCAGCGCCGACAGTTCAACTAATGAAAAACTGGTTTTT.

The chain recombines TRBV6-1 with TRBJ1-2; 11 nucleotides align to TRBD1. Germline trimming cut 4 bases from V and 7 bases from J; bases unmatched to any gene: 8. The CDR3 spans 15 residues. Germline V CDR1 and CDR2: MNHNS, SASEGT. The CDR3 is CASSGTGGDVGGYTF. Here the CDR3 DNA reads TGTGCCAGCAGTGGGACAGGGGGCGACGTTGGTGGCTACACCTTC.

The chain uses TRBV29-1 and TRBJ2-7; no clear D. The V gene's germline CDR1 is SQVTM and CDR2 ANQGSEA. Between the trimmed V and J ends, which lost 6 bases and 7 bases, there was a span of 19 bases. This CDR3 comprises 13 residues. CDR3 region: CSVLRQKVGEQYF. The CDR3 DNA is TGCAGCGTCCTTCGGCAAAAGGTTGGGGAGCAGTACTTC.

The sample holds many counts of this clonotype. The chain recombines TRBV11-2 with TRBJ1-5, with D unclear. V lost 0 bases to trimming and J lost 1 base, with 7 bases between them. The CDR3 covers 15 residues. From germline, CDR1 is SGHAT and CDR2 FQNNGV. CDR3 protein: CASSLDSRSNQPQHF. The DNA of the CDR3 is TGTGCCAGCAGCTTAGATTCCCGGAGCAATCAGCCCCAGCATTTT.

This clonotype was found many times. The chain combines TRBV10-2 with TRBJ1-3; 9 bases map to TRBD1. The V gene's germline CDR1 is WSHSY and CDR2 SAAADI. V lost 4 bases, J lost 2 bases, and 0 bases stayed unmatched. The CDR3 consists of 14 residues. DNA of the CDR3: TGCGCCAGCAGTGGGACAGGGGCTGGAAACACCATATATTTT. Its translation is CASSGTGAGNTIYF.

This chain links TRBV11-2 with TRBJ2-7, with D tentatively TRBD2 (5 bases). The CDR3 is made up of 14 amino acids. Trimming pared 0 bases from V and 3 bases from J, leaving 9 bases between. The germline gives CDR1 SGHAT, CDR2 FQNNGV. The CDR3 region is CASSLDGGNYEQYF. The CDR3 DNA follows: TGTGCCAGCAGCTTAGATGGAGGCAACTACGAGCAGTACTTC.

This clonotype was counted a single time. The germline gene is not matched at one end of the junction; a read error may be the cause. The chain recombines TRBV10-3 with TRBJ1-2; maybe TRBD1 (5 bases). The CDR3 has 16 amino acids. CDR1 and CDR2 from the germline V gene are ENHRY and SYGVKD. CDR3 coding DNA: TGTGCCAGCAGTTATACAGGAGGGCTCGGTAGCTATGGCTACACCTTC. Residues: CASSYTGGLGSYGYTF.

The chain joins TRBV20-1 to TRBJ1-4, with TRBD1 matching 8 bases. Trimming removed 5 bases from V and 7 bases from J; junction bases left unmatched: 21. The length of the CDR3 is 18 residues. Germline-derived CDR1 and CDR2 are DFQATT and SNEGSKA (reference sequence). The CDR3 loop reads CSALPRTGPYLRGEKLFF. Here the CDR3 DNA reads TGCAGTGCTCTTCCCAGGACAGGGCCCTACCTGCGAGGTGAAAAACTGTTTTTT.

This clonotype was found many times. The genes are TRBV2 and TRBJ1-4; possibly TRBD1 for D (6 bases). This CDR3 has 12 residues. Germline CDR1 SNHLY, CDR2 FYNNEI. Trimming pared 6 bases from V and 8 bases from J, leaving 10 bases between. This chain's CDR3 is CASRGTLEKLFF. CDR3 in DNA: TGTGCCAGCAGAGGGACATTGGAAAAACTGTTTTTT. The entire variable domain, with the rest obtained from reference TRBV2 and TRBJ1-4, is as follows: EPEVTQTPSHQVTQMGQEVILRCVPISNHLYFYWYRQILGQKVEFLVSFYNNEISEKSEIFDDQFSVERPDGSNFTLKIRSTKLEDSAMYFCASRGTLEKLFFGSGTQLSVL.

The chain has TRBV20-1 and TRBJ2-3, with TRBD2 as a possible D gene (7 bases). The ends were cut back, 6 bases at V and 4 bases at J, with 23 bases in the middle. The CDR3 is 16 residues long. Per germline, CDR1 DFQATT and CDR2 SNEGSKA (reference sequence). The CDR3 DNA is TGCAGTGCCCTTAGGGGCGGGGGCGGTGGGGCAGATACGCAGTATTTT. It translates to CSALRGGGGGADTQYF.